A single sample is the source of the 21 T cell receptor beta chains below, sequenced in a study of T-cell memory formation after mild COVID-19 (dated by TCRdb to the early 2020s). The receptor library was made with 5' RACE. The instrument was an Illumina NovaSeq 6000. TCRdb passed the public sequencing reads through fastp at Q25 and MiXCR, retaining productive beta sequences. Each entry is one CDR3 protein sequence, shown with its most common DNA and genes. In all, the sample holds about 110,000 distinct CDR3 sequences, and approximately 15% of those were seen once. 28% of the sample rests with the top ten. The sequencing input was PBMCs or a T cell subset sorted from them (not recorded which). The receptors were gathered from an adult woman who had mild COVID-19 (a few samples of this study predate the infection). The sample titles of this study are shuffled in the database, so cell type and time point are left out; the donor was told from shared clones.

V and J are TRBV12-3 or TRBV12-4 and TRBJ2-1, with TRBD1 identical over 9 bases. J lost 8 bases, V lost 5 bases, and 7 bases had no gene match. CDR3 length equals 14 residues. CDR3 protein: CASSPPGQGHEQFF. The CDR3, as DNA: TGTGCCAGCAGTCCTCCGGGACAGGGTCATGAGCAGTTCTTC.

This chain connects TRBV5-1 to TRBJ1-2, with D possibly matching TRBD1 (5 bases). CDR1 SGHRS and CDR2 YFSETQ come from the germline V gene. The V end lost 0 bases, the J end lost 6 bases, and 15 bases lay between the germline ends. CDR3 length: 15 amino acids. CDR3 sequence reads: CASSLEIDSPDGYTF. CDR3 nucleotides: TGCGCCAGCAGCTTGGAGATTGACAGTCCTGATGGCTACACCTTC.

This clonotype was seen a handful of times. The chain uses TRBV5-1 and TRBJ2-5, with TRBD2 matching 10 bases. CDR3 length: 15 residues. The V gene's germline CDR1 is SGHRS and CDR2 YFSETQ. The V gene end was trimmed by 4 bases and the J gene end by 2 bases; junction bases not matched to a gene: 5. The CDR3 DNA reads TGCGCCAGCAGCAGCGGGACTAGCGAACAAGAGACCCAGTACTTC. Its translation is CASSSGTSEQETQYF.

This clonotype was seen a few times. The chain recombines TRBV4-1 with TRBJ2-1; D gene unclear. The germline V and J ends were trimmed by 0 bases and 3 bases, with 9 bases remaining between them. CDR1 and CDR2 (germline): MGHRA, YSYEKL. The CDR3 covers 15 residues. CDR3 DNA: TGCGCCAGCAGCCAAGAAAGGGTGGACTACAATGAGCAGTTCTTC. Amino acids: CASSQERVDYNEQFF.

The gene calls are TRBV29-1 and TRBJ2-7; 10 nucleotides align to TRBD1. J gave up 3 bases and V 5 bases, and 4 bases lay outside the gene matches. CDR1 and CDR2 (germline): SQVTM, ANQGSEA. The CDR3 has 13 residues. In DNA form, the CDR3 reads TGCAGCGTTACCGGGACAGGGGACTACGAGCAGTACTTC. It is translated as CSVTGTGDYEQYF.

This chain uses TRBV30 with TRBJ2-7, with 10 positions matching TRBD2. V lost 1 base and J lost 1; bases outside the gene matches: 4. Germline CDR1 GTSNPN, CDR2 SVGIG (reference sequence). The CDR3 has 15 residues. The CDR3 nucleotides are TGTGCCTGGAGTGGAGGACTAGCGGATTCCTACGAGCAGTACTTC. Encoded protein: CAWSGGLADSYEQYF.

This clonotype was picked up a small number of times. The chain is built from TRBV29-1 and TRBJ1-2, with D unclear. V shed 1 base and J shed 3 bases, with 6 bases lying between them. Germline-derived CDR1 and CDR2 are SQVTM and ANQGSEA. CDR3 length: 12 amino acids. The CDR3 is CSVEGDDYGYTF. CDR3 DNA: TGCAGCGTTGAAGGGGATGACTATGGCTACACCTTC.

In this sample, this clonotype turned up a few times. CDR3 bases: TGTGCCACCAGTGATTTTCGGGCCCCCGGGGAGCTGTTTTTT. Translating gives CATSDFRAPGELFF. The rearrangement uses TRBV24-1 and TRBJ2-2; no clear D. Germline assignment: CDR1 KGHDR and CDR2 SFDVKD. The V end was cut by 1 base, the J end by 6 bases, with 8 bases between. This CDR3 is 14 amino acids long.

There are many counts of this clonotype. The CDR3 DNA reads as TGTGCCAGCAGCCAAGGAAACTTACAAGAGACCCAGTACTTC. Amino acids: CASSQGNLQETQYF. The V and J genes are TRBV3-1 and TRBJ2-5; no firm D call. Per the germline V gene, CDR1 is LGHDT and CDR2 is YNNKEL (reference sequence). The ends were cut back, 1 base at V and 2 bases at J, with 8 bases in the middle. The CDR3 contains 14 residues.

This clonotype was seen a handful of times. The CDR3 DNA sequence: TGTGCCAGCAGTGCCGGGACAGGGGCGGGAGAGACCCAGTACTTC. This encodes CASSAGTGAGETQYF. The genes are TRBV12-3 or TRBV12-4 and TRBJ2-5; 10 nucleotides agree with TRBD1. CDR3 length equals 15 residues. The J segment lost 4 bases and the V segment lost 5 bases, leaving 7 bases of the junction unmatched.

The V gene is TRBV2, the J gene TRBJ2-1; 7 bases match TRBD1. CDR3 length equals 15 residues. The ends lost 6 bases at V and 0 bases at J; junction bases unmatched: 5. Germline-derived CDR1 and CDR2 are SNHLY and FYNNEI. DNA for the CDR3: TGTGCCAGCAGACTCCGGGACAGCTCCTACAATGAGCAGTTCTTC. This translates into CASRLRDSSYNEQFF.

The V call is TRBV12-3 or TRBV12-4, the J call TRBJ2-1; unclear D gene. CDR3 length: 11 amino acids. Trimming cost V 3 bases and J 10 bases, with 7 bases left between them. The CDR3 loop is CASSFFGEQFF. In DNA, the CDR3 is TGTGCCAGCAGTTTTTTCGGGGAGCAGTTCTTC.

This clonotype was counted many times. The chain is built from TRBV5-1 and TRBJ2-7; no clear D. The germline V and J ends were trimmed by 2 bases and 2 bases, with 2 bases remaining between them. This CDR3 has 11 amino acids. In germline, CDR1 is SGHRS, CDR2 YFSETQ. In DNA, the CDR3 is TGCGCCAGCAGCTTTCCCTACGAGCAGTACTTC. Amino acids: CASSFPYEQYF. The whole variable domain, filled in from reference TRBV5-1 and TRBJ2-7, reads KAGVTQTPRYLIKTRGQQVTLSCSPISGHRSVSWYQQTPGQGLQFLFEYFSETQRNKGNFPGRFSGRQFSNSRSEMNVSTLELGDSALYLCASSFPYEQYFGPGTRLTVT.

This clonotype was observed a few times. The chain joins TRBV3-1 to TRBJ2-7; D remains ambiguous. Germline CDR1 LGHDT, CDR2 YNNKEL (reference sequence). Deletions cut 0 bases from V and 1 base from J, with 13 bases between. This CDR3 is built from 16 residues. The CDR3 sequence is CASSQESRWDSYEQYF. The CDR3 nucleotides read TGTGCCAGCAGCCAAGAATCGCGATGGGATTCCTACGAGCAGTACTTC.

V is TRBV20-1 and J is TRBJ1-4; D is ambiguous. Germline values: CDR1 DFQATT, CDR2 SNEGSKA (reference sequence). V was pared by 4 bases and J by 0 bases, with 12 bases between. This CDR3 region has 15 residues. For the CDR3, the DNA is TGCAGTGCTATCTGGTTCAAAGCAACTAATGAAAAACTGTTTTTT. Translation gives CSAIWFKATNEKLFF.

V usage is TRBV7-9 and J usage is TRBJ1-3; D is unclear. Germline assignment: CDR1 SEHNR and CDR2 FQNEAQ (reference sequence). Deletions cut 4 bases from V and 2 bases from J, with 6 bases between. The CDR3 runs to 13 residues. CDR3 sequence reads: CASSSTTGNTIYF. In DNA, the CDR3 is TGTGCCAGCAGCTCCACGACTGGAAACACCATATATTTT. The full variable domain, rest sourced from reference TRBV7-9 and TRBJ1-3, is DTGVSQNPRHKITKRGQNVTFRCDPISEHNRLYWYRQTLGQGPEFLTYFQNEAQLEKSRLLSDRFSAERPKGSFSTLEIQRTEQGDSAMYLCASSSTTGNTIYFGEGSWLTVV.

This clonotype was seen many times. The chain joins TRBV6-6 to TRBJ2-1; TRBD2 aligns across 7 bases. This CDR3 comprises 14 residues. V shed 7 bases, J shed 5 bases, and the junction held 8 bases outside the gene matches. Germline CDR1 is MNHNY and CDR2 is SVGAGI (reference sequence). DNA of the CDR3: TGTGCCAGCACTAGCGGTATTTACAACAATGAGCAGTTCTTC. Translated, it gives CASTSGIYNNEQFF.

This clonotype was counted a few times. The rearrangement uses TRBV7-6 and TRBJ1-1, with D maybe TRBD1 (6 bases). Per the germline V gene, CDR1 is SGHVS and CDR2 is FNYEAQ. The CDR3 is 14 amino acids. V lost 5 bases and J lost 0, with 10 bases in between. The CDR3 sequence is CASSQTGMNTEAFF. CDR3 bases: TGTGCCAGCAGCCAGACAGGCATGAACACTGAAGCTTTCTTT.

The table lists this clonotype with a few counts. As DNA, the CDR3 is TGCGCCAGCAGCCAAGAGGTCCCCTTGCCCCAAGAGACCCAGTACTTC. Its translation: CASSQEVPLPQETQYF. This chain connects TRBV4-3 to TRBJ2-5, with no clear D. The germline CDR1 and CDR2 sequences are LGHNA and YSLEER. Trimming cost V 0 bases and J 1 base, with 12 bases left between them. This CDR3 region has 16 residues.

The V call is TRBV11-2, the J call TRBJ1-1, with TRBD1 matching over 9 bases. Trimming removed 2 bases from V and 10 bases from J; junction bases left unmatched: 8. The germline V gene encodes CDR1 SGHAT and CDR2 FQNNGV. The CDR3 has 14 residues. CDR3 sequence (DNA): TGTGCCAGCAGCTTATGGGGACAGGGCCTCGGAGCTTTCTTT. Translating it yields CASSLWGQGLGAFF.

This clonotype was recorded at least ten times. V gene TRBV29-1 combines with J gene TRBJ2-1; no definite D call. With 0 bases removed from V and 3 bases from J, the gap between germline ends came to 9 bases. Germline loops: CDR1 SQVTM, CDR2 ANQGSEA. The CDR3 is made up of 14 amino acids. The DNA for the CDR3 is TGCAGCGTTGAAGATCTTGCAGTCTACAATGAGCAGTTCTTC. This encodes CSVEDLAVYNEQFF.